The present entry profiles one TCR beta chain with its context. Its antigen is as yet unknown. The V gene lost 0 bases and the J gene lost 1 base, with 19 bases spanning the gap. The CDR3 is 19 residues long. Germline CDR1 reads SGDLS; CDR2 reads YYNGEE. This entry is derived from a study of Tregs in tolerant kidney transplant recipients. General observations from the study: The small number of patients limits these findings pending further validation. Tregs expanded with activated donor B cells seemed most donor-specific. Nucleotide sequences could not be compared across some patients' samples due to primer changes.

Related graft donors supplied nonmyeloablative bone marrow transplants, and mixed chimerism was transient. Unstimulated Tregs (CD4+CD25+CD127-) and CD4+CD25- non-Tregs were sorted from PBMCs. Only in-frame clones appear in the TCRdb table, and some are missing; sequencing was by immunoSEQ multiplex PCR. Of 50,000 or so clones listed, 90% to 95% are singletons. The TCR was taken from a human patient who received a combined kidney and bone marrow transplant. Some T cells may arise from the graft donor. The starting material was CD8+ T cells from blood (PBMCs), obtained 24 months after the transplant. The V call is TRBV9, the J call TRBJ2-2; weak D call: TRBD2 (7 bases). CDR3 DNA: TGTGCCAGCAGCGTAGAGGGGGGGCCAGTGGGCGGGAACACCGGGGAGCTGTTTTTT. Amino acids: CASSVEGGPVGGNTGELFF.